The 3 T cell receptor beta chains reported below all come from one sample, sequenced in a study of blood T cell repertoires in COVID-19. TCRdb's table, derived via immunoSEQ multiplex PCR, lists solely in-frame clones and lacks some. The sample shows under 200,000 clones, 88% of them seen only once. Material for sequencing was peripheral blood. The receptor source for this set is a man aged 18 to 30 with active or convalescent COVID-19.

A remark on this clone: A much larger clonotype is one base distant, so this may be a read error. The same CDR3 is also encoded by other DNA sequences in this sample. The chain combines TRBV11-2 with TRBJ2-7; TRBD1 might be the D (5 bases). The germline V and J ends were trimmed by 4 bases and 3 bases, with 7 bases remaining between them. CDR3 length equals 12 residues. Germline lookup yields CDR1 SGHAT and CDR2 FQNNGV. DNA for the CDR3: TGTGCCAGCAGCTCGCAGGGCTACGAGCAGTACTTC. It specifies CASSSQGYEQYF. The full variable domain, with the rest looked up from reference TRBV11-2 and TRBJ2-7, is EAGVAQSPRYKIIEKRQSVAFWCNPISGHATLYWYQQILGQGPKLLIQFQNNGVVDDSQLPKDRFSAERLKGVDSTLKIQPAKLEDSAVYLCASSSQGYEQYFGPGTRLTVT.

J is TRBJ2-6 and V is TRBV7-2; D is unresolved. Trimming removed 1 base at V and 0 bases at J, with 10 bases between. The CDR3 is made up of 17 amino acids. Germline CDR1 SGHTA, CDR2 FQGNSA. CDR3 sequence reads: CASSLVSPSSGANVLTF. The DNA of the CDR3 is TGTGCCAGCAGCTTAGTTTCCCCTAGCTCTGGGGCCAACGTCCTGACTTTC.

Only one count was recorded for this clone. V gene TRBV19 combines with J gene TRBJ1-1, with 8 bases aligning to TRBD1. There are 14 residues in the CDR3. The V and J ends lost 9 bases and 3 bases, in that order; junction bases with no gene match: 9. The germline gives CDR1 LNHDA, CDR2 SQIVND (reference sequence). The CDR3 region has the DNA TGTGCCAGCAATGACAGGGGTATGGACACTGAAGCTTTCTTT. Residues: CASNDRGMDTEAFF.